This entry is about one T cell receptor (beta chain). This CDR3 comprises 14 residues. V was pared by 6 bases and J by 2 bases, with 13 bases between. The data derive from a study of blood T cells in healthy people across ages. The use of a sample-barcoded 5' primer and a J-beta primer mix characterized a second PCR of roughly 6 to 11 cycles. MiXCR, applied by TCRdb to the 5' RACE reads, yields one record per CDR3 protein. The repertoire has hundreds of thousands of distinct CDR3 sequences, 32% of them found once; the top ten carry 15%. The V and J genes are TRBV12-3 or TRBV12-4 and TRBJ1-1, with D possibly being TRBD1 (5 bases). Sequenced material: blood. The receptor's source is a woman aged 80 or over in good health. The CDR3 sequence is CASSHTTGNTEAFF. CDR3 coding DNA: TGTGCCAGCAGCCACACTACAGGAAACACTGAAGCTTTCTTT.